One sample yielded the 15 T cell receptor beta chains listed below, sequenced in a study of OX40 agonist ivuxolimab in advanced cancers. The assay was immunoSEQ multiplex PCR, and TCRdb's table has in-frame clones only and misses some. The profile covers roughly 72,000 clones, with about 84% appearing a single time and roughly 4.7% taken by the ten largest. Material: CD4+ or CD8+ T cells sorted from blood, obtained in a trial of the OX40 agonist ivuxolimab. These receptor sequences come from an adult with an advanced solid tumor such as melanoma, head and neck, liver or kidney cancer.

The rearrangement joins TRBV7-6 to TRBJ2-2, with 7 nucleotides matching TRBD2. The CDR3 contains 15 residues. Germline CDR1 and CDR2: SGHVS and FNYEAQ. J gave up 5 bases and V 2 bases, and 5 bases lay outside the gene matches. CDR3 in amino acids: CASSLSGDVTGELFF. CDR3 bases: TGTGCCAGCAGCTTAAGCGGGGATGTAACCGGGGAGCTGTTTTTT.

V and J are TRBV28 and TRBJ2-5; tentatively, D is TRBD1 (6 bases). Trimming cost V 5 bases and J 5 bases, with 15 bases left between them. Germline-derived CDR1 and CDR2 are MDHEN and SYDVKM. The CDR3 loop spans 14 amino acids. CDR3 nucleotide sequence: TGTGCCAGCAGTCCTTGGACAGTCAGGGAGACCCAGTACTTC. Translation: CASSPWTVRETQYF.

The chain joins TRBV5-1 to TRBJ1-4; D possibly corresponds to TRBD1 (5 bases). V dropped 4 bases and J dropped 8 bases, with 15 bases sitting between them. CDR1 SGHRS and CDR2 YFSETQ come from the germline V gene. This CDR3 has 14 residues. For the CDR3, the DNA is TGCGCCAGCAGCACGGGACCAGGCGAGGAAAAACTGTTTTTT. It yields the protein CASSTGPGEEKLFF. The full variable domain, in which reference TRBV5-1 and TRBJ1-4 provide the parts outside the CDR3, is KAGVTQTPRYLIKTRGQQVTLSCSPISGHRSVSWYQQTPGQGLQFLFEYFSETQRNKGNFPGRFSGRQFSNSRSEMNVSTLELGDSALYLCASSTGPGEEKLFFGSGTQLSVL.

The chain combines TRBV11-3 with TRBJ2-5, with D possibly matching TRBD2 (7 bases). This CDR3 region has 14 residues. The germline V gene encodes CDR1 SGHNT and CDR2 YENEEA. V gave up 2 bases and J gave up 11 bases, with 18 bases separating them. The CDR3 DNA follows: TGTGCCAGCAGCTTAAGGGGGGGAACGGGTGAGCAGTACTTC. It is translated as CASSLRGGTGEQYF.

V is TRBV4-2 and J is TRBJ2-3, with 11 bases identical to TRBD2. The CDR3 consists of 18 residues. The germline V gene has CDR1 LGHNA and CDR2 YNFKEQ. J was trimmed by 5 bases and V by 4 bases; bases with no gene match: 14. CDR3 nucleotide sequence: TGTGCCAGCAGCCGTCAGGACACTAGCGGGGGTGTTCAAGATACGCAGTATTTT. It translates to CASSRQDTSGGVQDTQYF.

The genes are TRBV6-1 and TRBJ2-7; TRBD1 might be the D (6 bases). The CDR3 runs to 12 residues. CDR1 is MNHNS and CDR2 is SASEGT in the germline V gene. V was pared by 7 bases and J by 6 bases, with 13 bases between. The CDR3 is CASINRDLEQYF. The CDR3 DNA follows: TGTGCCAGCATAAACAGGGATCTCGAGCAGTACTTC.

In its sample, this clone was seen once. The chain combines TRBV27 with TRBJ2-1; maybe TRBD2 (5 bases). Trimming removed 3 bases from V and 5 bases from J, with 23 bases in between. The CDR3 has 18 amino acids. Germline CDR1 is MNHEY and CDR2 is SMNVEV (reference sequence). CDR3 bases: TGTGCCAGCAGTTTTCGGGTCACTATAGCTAGCCGGGACAATGAGCAGTTCTTC. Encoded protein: CASSFRVTIASRDNEQFF.

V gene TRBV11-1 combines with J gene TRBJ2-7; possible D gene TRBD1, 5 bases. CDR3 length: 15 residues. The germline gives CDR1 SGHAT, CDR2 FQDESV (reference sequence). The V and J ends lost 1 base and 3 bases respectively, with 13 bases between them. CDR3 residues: CASSLGSQGRYEQYF. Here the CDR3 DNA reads TGTGCCAGCAGCTTAGGAAGTCAGGGTCGCTACGAGCAGTACTTC.

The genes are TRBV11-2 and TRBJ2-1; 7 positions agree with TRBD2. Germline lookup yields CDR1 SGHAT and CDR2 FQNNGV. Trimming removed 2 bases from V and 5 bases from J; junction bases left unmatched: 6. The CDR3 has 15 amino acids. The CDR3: CASSLLRLADNEQFF. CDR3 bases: TGTGCCAGCAGCTTACTCCGGCTAGCGGACAATGAGCAGTTCTTC.

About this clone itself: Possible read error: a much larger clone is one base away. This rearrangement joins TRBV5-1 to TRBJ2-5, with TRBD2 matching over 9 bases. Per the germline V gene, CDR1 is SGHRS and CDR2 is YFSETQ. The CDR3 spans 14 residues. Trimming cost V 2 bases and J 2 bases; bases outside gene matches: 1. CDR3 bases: TGCGCCAGCAGCTTTGCGGGGGGGCAAGAGACCCAGTACTTC. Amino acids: CASSFAGGQETQYF.

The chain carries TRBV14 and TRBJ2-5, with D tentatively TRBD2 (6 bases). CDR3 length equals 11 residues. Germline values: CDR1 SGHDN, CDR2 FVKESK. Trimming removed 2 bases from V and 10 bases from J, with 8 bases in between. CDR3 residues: CASSQSGDQYF. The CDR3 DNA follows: TGTGCCAGCAGCCAATCGGGGGACCAGTACTTC.

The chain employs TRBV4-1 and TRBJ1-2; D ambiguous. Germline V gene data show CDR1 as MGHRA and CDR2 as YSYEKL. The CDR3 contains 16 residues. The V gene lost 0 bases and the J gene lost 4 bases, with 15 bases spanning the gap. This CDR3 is CASSQESAGFGYGYTF. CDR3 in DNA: TGCGCCAGCAGCCAAGAATCGGCTGGGTTTGGCTATGGCTACACCTTC.

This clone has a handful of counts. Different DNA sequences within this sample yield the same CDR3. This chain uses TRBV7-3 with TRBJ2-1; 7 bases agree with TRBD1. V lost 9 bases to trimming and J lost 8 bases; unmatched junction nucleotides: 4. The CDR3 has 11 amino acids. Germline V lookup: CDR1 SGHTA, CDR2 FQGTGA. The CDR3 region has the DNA TGTGCCAGTTCTCAGGGGGATGAGCAGTTCTTC. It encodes CASSQGDEQFF.

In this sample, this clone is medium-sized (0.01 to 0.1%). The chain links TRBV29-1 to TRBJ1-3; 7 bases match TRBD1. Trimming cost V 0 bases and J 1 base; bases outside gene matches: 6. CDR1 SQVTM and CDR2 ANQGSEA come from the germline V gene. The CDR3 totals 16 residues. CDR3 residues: CSVEDQGGASGNTIYF. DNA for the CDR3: TGCAGCGTTGAAGATCAAGGGGGCGCTTCTGGAAACACCATATATTTT.

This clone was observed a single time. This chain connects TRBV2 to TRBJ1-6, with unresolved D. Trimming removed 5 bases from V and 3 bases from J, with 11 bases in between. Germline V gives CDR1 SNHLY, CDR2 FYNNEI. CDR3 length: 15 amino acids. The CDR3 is CASSYGPDYNSPLHF. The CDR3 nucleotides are TGTGCCAGCAGTTACGGACCGGACTATAATTCACCCCTCCACTTT.